This entry lists 21 T cell receptor beta chains sequenced from one sample in a study. TRBV12-4/TRBJ1-2 clonotypes were amplified with adaptor-ligated barcode primers. TCRdb re-called the multiplex PCR reads with MiXCR, one entry per CDR3 protein. The sample consists of about 230 distinct CDR3 sequences, roughly 6.6% of them appearing once. Sequenced: tumor-infiltrating naive CD4+ T cells sorted from the breast tumor. Subset specified: naive CD4+ T cells, CD4+CD45RA+CD25-. These receptors all come from a female donor with breast cancer.

This clonotype is termed large. The chain links TRBV12-3 or TRBV12-4 to TRBJ1-2, with 8 bases matching TRBD1. This CDR3 is built from 14 residues. The trim removed 6 bases at V and 2 bases at J, leaving 5 bases unmatched. The CDR3: CASSQDRVNYGYTF. The DNA of the CDR3 is TGTGCCAGCAGCCAGGACAGGGTCAACTATGGCTACACCTTC.

This clonotype was seen more than once but under ten times. The CDR3 sequence: CASSSGCGYTF. The CDR3 coding sequence is TGTGCCAGCAGTTCAGGTTGTGGCTACACCTTC. The chain recombines TRBV12-3 or TRBV12-4 with TRBJ1-2; D not resolved. The CDR3 length is 11 residues. Trimming stripped 4 bases from V and 7 bases from J, with 7 bases between.

This clonotype qualifies as medium-sized. The chain uses TRBV12-3 or TRBV12-4 and TRBJ1-2; D is uncertain. The V end lost 1 base, the J end lost 4 bases, and 7 bases lay between the germline ends. The CDR3 length is 13 residues. The CDR3, as DNA: TGTGCCAGCAGTTTAGTGCAGCCCTATGGCTACACCTTC. The encoded protein is CASSLVQPYGYTF.

This clonotype is hyperexpanded by share. The gene calls are TRBV12-3 or TRBV12-4 and TRBJ1-2; D is unclear. The CDR3 consists of 13 residues. V dropped 7 bases and J dropped 8 bases, with 17 bases sitting between them. CDR3 sequence: CASTAREARGYTF. As DNA, the CDR3 is TGTGCCAGCACCGCTAGGGAAGCTAGGGGCTACACCTTC.

This clonotype qualifies as hyperexpanded. This sequence joins TRBV12-3 or TRBV12-4 and TRBJ1-2; D not certain. The V gene lost 5 bases and the J gene lost 0 bases, with 16 bases spanning the gap. The CDR3 contains 16 residues. This CDR3 reads CASSPHVGVANYGYTF. The CDR3 DNA is TGTGCCAGCAGTCCCCACGTTGGAGTAGCTAACTATGGCTACACCTTC.

This clonotype is deemed medium-sized. The chain carries TRBV12-3 or TRBV12-4 and TRBJ1-2; D gene uncertain. The V and J ends lost 5 bases and 7 bases respectively, with 14 bases between them. The CDR3 extends over 13 amino acids. CDR3 sequence: CASSIHRGGGYTF. CDR3 in DNA: TGTGCCAGCAGTATCCACAGAGGTGGTGGCTACACCTTC.

By sample share, this clonotype is large. The V gene is TRBV12-3 or TRBV12-4, the J gene TRBJ1-2; D perhaps matches TRBD1 (5 bases). This CDR3 has 12 residues. V was cut by 4 bases and J by 2 bases, with 5 bases left in between. The CDR3 reads CASSSGNYGYTF. The DNA for the CDR3 is TGTGCCAGCAGTTCAGGGAACTATGGCTACACCTTC.

This clonotype counts as large. This chain joins TRBV12-3 or TRBV12-4 and TRBJ1-2; 7 bases line up with TRBD1. This CDR3 has 12 residues. Trimming cost V 6 bases and J 5 bases; bases outside gene matches: 3. The CDR3, as DNA: TGTGCCAGCAGACCGGGACAGTATGGCTACACCTTC. It is translated as CASRPGQYGYTF.

This clonotype counts as large. The chain is built from TRBV12-3 or TRBV12-4 and TRBJ1-2; D is possibly TRBD1 (6 bases). The CDR3 totals 15 residues. V was clipped by 6 bases and J by 2 bases, with 16 bases between them. The CDR3 DNA sequence: TGTGCCAGCAGCCTTCTACAGGGCGGAAACTATGGCTACACCTTC. The encoded protein is CASSLLQGGNYGYTF.

This clonotype qualifies as large. The chain is built from TRBV12-3 or TRBV12-4 and TRBJ1-2, with TRBD1 matching over 8 bases. V lost 6 bases and J lost 6; bases outside the gene matches: 6. This CDR3 is 13 amino acids long. CDR3 residues: CASSTRTGHGYTF. The CDR3 coding sequence is TGTGCCAGCAGCACTCGGACAGGGCATGGCTACACCTTC.

This clonotype is large by share. The rearrangement uses TRBV12-3 or TRBV12-4 and TRBJ1-2; D is uncertain. This CDR3 spans 14 amino acids. Deletions cut 1 base from V and 4 bases from J, with 10 bases between. The CDR3 loop is CASSLVRGTYGYTF. For the CDR3, the DNA is TGTGCCAGCAGTTTAGTTCGGGGTACCTATGGCTACACCTTC.

By frequency in the sample, this clonotype is large (0.1 to 1%). The chain carries TRBV12-3 or TRBV12-4 and TRBJ1-2; TRBD1 is a possible D gene (6 bases). The CDR3 runs 13 residues. V was cut by 6 bases and J by 2 bases, with 10 bases left in between. In DNA, the CDR3 is TGTGCCAGCAGCCGACAGGAAAACTATGGCTACACCTTC. Amino acids: CASSRQENYGYTF.

This clonotype is deemed large. The rearrangement uses TRBV12-3 or TRBV12-4 and TRBJ1-2, with D hard to call. CDR3 size: 13 residues. The V end was cut by 0 bases, the J end by 4 bases, with 6 bases between. The CDR3 coding sequence is TGTGCCAGCAGTTTAGCAGAGGGCTATGGCTACACCTTC. Residues: CASSLAEGYGYTF.

By proportion, this clonotype is large. The rearrangement links TRBV12-3 or TRBV12-4 to TRBJ1-2; D is unresolved. The CDR3 runs 13 residues. The V gene lost 6 bases and the J gene lost 3 bases, with 11 bases spanning the gap. The CDR3 sequence is CASSGRIYYGYTF. The CDR3 DNA reads as TGTGCCAGCAGCGGACGGATATACTATGGCTACACCTTC.

This clonotype is classed as medium-sized. The V and J genes are TRBV12-3 or TRBV12-4 and TRBJ1-2, with unresolved D. Deletions cut 9 bases from V and 0 bases from J, with 17 bases between. This CDR3 comprises 15 residues. CDR3 protein: CARLPKQTSNYGYTF. CDR3 DNA sequence: TGTGCCAGACTCCCGAAACAAACGTCTAACTATGGCTACACCTTC.

This clonotype is hyperexpanded in the sample. V is TRBV12-3 or TRBV12-4 and J is TRBJ1-2; the D is unclear. V lost 5 bases, J lost 7 bases, and 14 bases lay in between. The CDR3 totals 13 residues. This chain's CDR3 is CASSSSESGGYTF. The CDR3 nucleotides read TGTGCCAGCAGTAGTTCGGAATCTGGTGGCTACACCTTC.

The V gene is TRBV12-3 or TRBV12-4, the J gene TRBJ1-2; TRBD1 is a possible D gene (6 bases). The CDR3 is made up of 12 amino acids. V was trimmed by 6 bases and J by 5 bases, leaving 10 bases between them. Here the CDR3 DNA reads TGTGCCAGCAGAACAGGGTCGTATGGCTACACCTTC. This translates into CASRTGSYGYTF.

This clonotype is large. The chain combines TRBV12-3 or TRBV12-4 with TRBJ1-2, with D uncertain. V lost 3 bases and J 0 bases, leaving 8 bases between the germline ends. The CDR3 is 14 amino acids. CDR3 loop: CASSLSDTNYGYTF. The CDR3 region has the DNA TGTGCCAGCAGTTTGTCAGATACTAACTATGGCTACACCTTC.

In its sample, this clonotype is large. The rearrangement joins TRBV12-3 or TRBV12-4 to TRBJ1-2; 7 nucleotides line up with TRBD1. The CDR3 has 14 residues. After removal of 5 bases from V and 1 base from J, the junction contained 4 bases not matched to a gene. This CDR3 reads CASSLQGINYGYTF. CDR3 DNA: TGTGCCAGCAGTCTACAGGGGATTAACTATGGCTACACCTTC.

By share, this clonotype counts as large (0.1 to 1%). The CDR3 DNA is TGTGCCAGCAGTTTAGGCAGGCAATATGGCTACACCTTC. It translates to CASSLGRQYGYTF. J is TRBJ1-2 and V is TRBV12-3 or TRBV12-4; no definite D call. V was clipped by 1 base and J by 5 bases, with 8 bases between them. The CDR3 is made up of 13 amino acids.

This clonotype is categorized as medium-sized. This chain links TRBV12-3 or TRBV12-4 with TRBJ1-2; the match to TRBD1 covers 7 bases. This CDR3 is built from 14 residues. V trimming: 4 bases; J trimming: 3 bases; junction bases outside the gene matches: 5. CDR3 sequence reads: CASSYAGTDYGYTF. The CDR3 region has the DNA TGTGCCAGCAGTTATGCCGGGACAGACTATGGCTACACCTTC.